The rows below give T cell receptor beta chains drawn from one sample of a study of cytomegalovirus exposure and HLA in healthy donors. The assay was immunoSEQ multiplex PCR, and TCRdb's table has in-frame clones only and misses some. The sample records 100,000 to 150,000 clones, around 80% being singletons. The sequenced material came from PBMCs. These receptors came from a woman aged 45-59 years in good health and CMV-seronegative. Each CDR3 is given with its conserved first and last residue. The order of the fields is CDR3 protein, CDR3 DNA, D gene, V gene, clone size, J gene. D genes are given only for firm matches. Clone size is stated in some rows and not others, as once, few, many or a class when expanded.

CDR3 protein: CASSPSPGTGRTDTQYF; CDR3 DNA: TGTGCCAGCAGCCCATCCCCCGGGACAGGACGCACAGATACGCAGTATTTT; D gene: TRBD1; V gene: TRBV5-4; clone size: -; J gene: TRBJ2-3
CDR3 protein: CASSASGVSSYEQYF; CDR3 DNA: TGTGCCAGCAGTGCTAGCGGGGTCAGCTCCTACGAGCAGTACTTC; D gene: TRBD2; V gene: TRBV7-2; clone size: -; J gene: TRBJ2-7
CDR3 protein: CASTKKAGDRTGELFF; CDR3 DNA: TGTGCCAGTACTAAGAAAGCGGGAGACAGGACCGGGGAGCTGTTTTTT; D gene: TRBD2; V gene: TRBV27; clone size: few; J gene: TRBJ2-2
CDR3 protein: CASSFVAVGWNEAFF; CDR3 DNA: TGTGCCAGCAGCTTTGTAGCAGTTGGGTGGAATGAAGCTTTCTTT; D gene: -; V gene: TRBV5-6; clone size: -; J gene: TRBJ1-1
CDR3 protein: CASSFWETGGNYGYTF; CDR3 DNA: TGTGCCAGCAGTTTTTGGGAGACAGGGGGTAACTATGGCTACACCTTC; D gene: TRBD1; V gene: TRBV27; clone size: -; J gene: TRBJ1-2
CDR3 protein: CASRIGGGEAFF; CDR3 DNA: TGTGCCAGCAGAATCGGGGGTGGTGAAGCTTTCTTT; D gene: -; V gene: TRBV27; clone size: -; J gene: TRBJ1-1
CDR3 protein: CASSQVRTGEVYGYTF; CDR3 DNA: TGTGCCAGCAGCCAAGTTAGGACAGGGGAAGTCTATGGCTACACCTTC; D gene: TRBD1; V gene: TRBV14; clone size: -; J gene: TRBJ1-2
CDR3 protein: CASAGTGGAEAFF; CDR3 DNA: TGTGCTAGTGCCGGGACAGGGGGCGCGGAAGCTTTCTTT; D gene: TRBD1; V gene: TRBV12-5; clone size: -; J gene: TRBJ1-1
CDR3 protein: CASSLQAGSYEQYF; CDR3 DNA: TGTGCCAGCAGTTTACAGGCGGGGAGCTACGAGCAGTACTTC; D gene: -; V gene: TRBV27; clone size: -; J gene: TRBJ2-7
CDR3 protein: CASSLGQGAGNTEAFF; CDR3 DNA: TGCGCCAGCAGCCTCGGACAGGGGGCGGGGAACACTGAAGCTTTCTTT; D gene: TRBD1; V gene: TRBV5-1; clone size: -; J gene: TRBJ1-1
CDR3 protein: CASSDLGLAGAPEQFF; CDR3 DNA: TGTGCCAGCAGCGACTTGGGACTAGCGGGGGCCCCGGAGCAGTTCTTC; D gene: TRBD2; V gene: TRBV9; clone size: few; J gene: TRBJ2-1
CDR3 protein: CATRPGTGAGTEAFF; CDR3 DNA: TGTGCCACCCGTCCCGGGACAGGGGCGGGAACTGAAGCTTTCTTT; D gene: TRBD1; V gene: TRBV10-3; clone size: few; J gene: TRBJ1-1
CDR3 protein: CASSQDPGLAGGPYEQYF; CDR3 DNA: TGTGCCAGCAGCCAGGACCCGGGACTAGCGGGAGGGCCCTACGAGCAGTACTTC; D gene: TRBD2; V gene: TRBV4-2; clone size: -; J gene: TRBJ2-7
CDR3 protein: CSVGPVQGWPPGQPQHF; CDR3 DNA: TGCAGCGTTGGGCCGGTACAGGGTTGGCCCCCGGGTCAGCCCCAGCATTTT; D gene: -; V gene: TRBV29-1; clone size: -; J gene: TRBJ1-5
CDR3 protein: CASSLEVSGQFF; CDR3 DNA: TGTGCCAGCAGCTTAGAGGTTTCAGGGCAGTTCTTC; D gene: -; V gene: TRBV7-9; clone size: -; J gene: TRBJ2-1